This TCR beta chain was observed in a study of T cells in Graves' hyperthyroidism and ophthalmopathy. This clonotype came up many times. Looked up from germline, CDR1 is SNHLY and CDR2 is FYNNEI. V lost 3 bases and J lost 4; bases outside the gene matches: 3. CDR3 length equals 13 residues. RNA transcripts yielded amplified TCR beta CDR3 regions. Carried out on the TCR CDR3, a first-round RT-PCR used the HTBI primer set. Via MiXCR, TCRdb re-called the multiplex PCR reads, giving one row per CDR3 protein. The sample lists some 360,000 distinct CDR3 sequences; 11% to 15% were seen once. With a duration under 2 months, the hyperthyroidism was newly diagnosed in patients aged 18 to 65. PBMCs came from 7.5 to 10 ml fresh peripheral blood.

V is TRBV2 and J is TRBJ2-7, with TRBD1 identical over 7 bases. The specimen was blood. The sequence came from a woman aged 55-69 years with Graves' hyperthyroidism. CDR3 region: CASSEGQNYEQYF. As DNA, the CDR3 is TGTGCCAGCAGTGAGGGACAGAATTACGAGCAGTACTTC.